This T cell receptor (beta chain) comes out of a study of shared clonotypes between healthy human individuals. This clone came up a few times. The table came from immunoSEQ multiplex PCR; TCRdb's copy has only in-frame clones and leaves some out. The sample records roughly 1 million clones, around 74% being singletons. Material: memory CD4+ T cells sorted from blood. Subset described: CD45RA-negative fraction. The TCR comes from a man between 18 and 35 years old in good health.

CDR3 bases: TGTGCCAGCAGCTTAGGATCAGGGACGGTGCAAGAGACCCAGTACTTC. Amino acid sequence: CASSLGSGTVQETQYF. The rearrangement links TRBV11-2 to TRBJ2-5; D may be TRBD1 or TRBD2 (5 bases each). The CDR3 is 16 residues long. Deletions cut 1 base from V and 2 bases from J, with 14 bases between. The germline CDR1 and CDR2 sequences are SGHAT and FQNNGV.